This record looks at one T cell receptor beta chain sequence and its context. This sample was taken from a study of blood T cells in healthy people across ages. This CDR3 comprises 15 residues. Germline values: CDR1 PRHDT, CDR2 FYEKMQ (reference sequence). V shed 2 bases and J shed 4 bases, with 12 bases lying between them. Primed by a sample-barcoded 5' primer and a J-beta primer mix, a second PCR proceeded for 7 to 11 cycles. TCRdb reprocessed the 5' RACE reads with MiXCR, giving one entry per CDR3 protein. This repertoire shows hundreds of thousands of distinct CDR3 sequences, around 42% found once; its top ten account for roughly 19%.

This clonotype was sampled from a man between 60 and 70 years old in good health. The rearrangement links TRBV13 to TRBJ2-1, with no clear D. The sample comprised blood. DNA of the CDR3: TGTGCCAGCAGCTTAAGCGCTAGTCCTTACAATGAGCAGTTCTTC. Translation: CASSLSASPYNEQFF.